These T cell receptor beta chains were read from a single sample in a study of blood T cells in healthy people across ages. TCRdb itself ran the 5' RACE reads through MiXCR, one entry per CDR3 protein. The sample has some 930,000 distinct CDR3 sequences, almost 30% seen once. These data were likewise used in another study, on T cells of mothers and their children.

What was sequenced was blood. Source of these receptors: a woman between 40 and 50 years old in good health. The conserved cysteine and the conserved F or W are not part of the CDR3 here. Fields, in order: V gene, clone size, J gene, D gene, CDR3 length, CDR3 protein. D genes are given only for firm matches. Clone size is stated in some rows and not others, as once, few, many or a class when expanded.

v_gene: TRBV28; abundance: .; j_gene: TRBJ1-5; d_gene: TRBD1; len: 17; CDR3aa: ASSLRTWGQARGNQPQH
v_gene: TRBV16; abundance: many; j_gene: TRBJ2-7; d_gene: TRBD1; len: 14; CDR3aa: ASSRQTGGSSYEQY
v_gene: TRBV4-2; abundance: few; j_gene: TRBJ2-4; d_gene: .; len: 11; CDR3aa: ASSQGRQEIQY
v_gene: TRBV27; abundance: .; j_gene: TRBJ2-7; d_gene: .; len: 12; CDR3aa: ASSGGAGGYEQY
v_gene: TRBV28; abundance: few; j_gene: TRBJ1-2; d_gene: .; len: 12; CDR3aa: ASSLVGEGYGYT
v_gene: TRBV28; abundance: few; j_gene: TRBJ1-1; d_gene: .; len: 12; CDR3aa: ASSLSAGTNLAF
v_gene: TRBV4-3; abundance: many; j_gene: TRBJ2-7; d_gene: .; len: 9; CDR3aa: ASSQGGVKY
v_gene: TRBV6-4; abundance: .; j_gene: .; d_gene: .; len: 17; CDR3aa: AGSDSKFFGGNSYNEQY
v_gene: TRBV2; abundance: .; j_gene: TRBJ2-2; d_gene: .; len: 13; CDR3aa: ASSKRTLNTGELF
v_gene: TRBV7-9; abundance: .; j_gene: TRBJ1-6; d_gene: .; len: 12; CDR3aa: ASSLDSLNSPLH
v_gene: TRBV12-3/TRBV12-4; abundance: .; j_gene: TRBJ2-5; d_gene: TRBD1; len: 14; CDR3aa: ASSIPRQGNQETQY